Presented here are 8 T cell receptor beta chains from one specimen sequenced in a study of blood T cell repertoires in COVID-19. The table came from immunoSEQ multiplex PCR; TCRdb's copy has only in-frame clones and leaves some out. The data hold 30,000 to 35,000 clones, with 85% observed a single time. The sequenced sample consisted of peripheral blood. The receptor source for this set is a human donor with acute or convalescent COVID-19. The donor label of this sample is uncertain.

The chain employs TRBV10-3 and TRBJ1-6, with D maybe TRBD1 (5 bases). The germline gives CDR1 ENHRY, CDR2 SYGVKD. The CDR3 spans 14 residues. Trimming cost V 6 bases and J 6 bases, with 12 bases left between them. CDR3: CAIRVDRSNSPLHF. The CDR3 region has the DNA TGTGCCATCAGAGTCGACAGAAGTAATTCACCCCTCCACTTT.

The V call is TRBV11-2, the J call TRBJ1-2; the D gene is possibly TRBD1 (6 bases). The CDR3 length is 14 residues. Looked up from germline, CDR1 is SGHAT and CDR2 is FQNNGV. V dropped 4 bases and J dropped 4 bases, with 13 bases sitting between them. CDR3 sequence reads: CASSSYRAAYGYTF. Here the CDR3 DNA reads TGTGCCAGCAGCTCGTACAGGGCGGCCTATGGCTACACCTTC.

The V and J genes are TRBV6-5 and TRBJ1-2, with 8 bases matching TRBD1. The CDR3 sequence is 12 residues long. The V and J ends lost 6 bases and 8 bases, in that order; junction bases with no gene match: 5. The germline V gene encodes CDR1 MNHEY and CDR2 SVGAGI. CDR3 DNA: TGTGCCAGCAGAACGACAGGGGAGGGCTACACCTTC. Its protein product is CASRTTGEGYTF.

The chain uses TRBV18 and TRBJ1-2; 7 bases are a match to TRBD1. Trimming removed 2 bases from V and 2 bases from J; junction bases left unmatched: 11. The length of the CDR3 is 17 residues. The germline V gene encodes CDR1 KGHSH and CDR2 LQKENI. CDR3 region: CASSPGLGRQGNYGYTF. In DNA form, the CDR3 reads TGTGCCAGCTCACCAGGATTAGGCCGACAGGGCAACTATGGCTACACCTTC.

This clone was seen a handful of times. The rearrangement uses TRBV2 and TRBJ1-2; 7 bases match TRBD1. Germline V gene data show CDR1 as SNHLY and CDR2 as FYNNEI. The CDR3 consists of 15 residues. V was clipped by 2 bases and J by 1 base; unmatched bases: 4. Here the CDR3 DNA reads TGTGCCAGCAGTGAATGGGACAGCGATAACTATGGCTACACCTTC. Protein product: CASSEWDSDNYGYTF. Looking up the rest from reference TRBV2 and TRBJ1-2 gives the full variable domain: EPEVTQTPSHQVTQMGQEVILRCVPISNHLYFYWYRQILGQKVEFLVSFYNNEISEKSEIFDDQFSVERPDGSNFTLKIRSTKLEDSAMYFCASSEWDSDNYGYTFGSGTRLTVV.

The CDR3 nucleotides are TGTGCCTGGTGGGTTCCGGGACTAAGAGGGCCCACTGAAGCTTTCTTT. Protein: CAWWVPGLRGPTEAFF. V usage is TRBV30 and J usage is TRBJ1-1; perhaps TRBD1 as D (5 bases). V was clipped by 5 bases and J by 4 bases, with 23 bases between them. The CDR3 runs to 16 residues. Germline CDR1 reads GTSNPN; CDR2 reads SVGIG (reference sequence).

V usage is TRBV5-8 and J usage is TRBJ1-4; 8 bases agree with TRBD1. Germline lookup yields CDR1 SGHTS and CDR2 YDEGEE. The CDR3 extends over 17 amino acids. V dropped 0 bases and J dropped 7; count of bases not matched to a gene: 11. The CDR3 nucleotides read TGTGCCAGCAGCTTGGTTGGTTCGGCAGGGGGCGGTGAAAAACTGTTTTTT. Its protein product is CASSLVGSAGGGEKLFF.

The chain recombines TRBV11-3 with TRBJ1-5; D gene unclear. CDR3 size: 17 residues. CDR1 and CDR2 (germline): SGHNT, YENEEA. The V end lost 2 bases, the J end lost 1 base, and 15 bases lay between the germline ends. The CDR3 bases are TGTGCCAGCAGCTTAAACGTGCGGGGAAGGAGCAATCAGCCCCAGCATTTT. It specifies CASSLNVRGRSNQPQHF.